A single count supports the clone carrying this T cell receptor beta chain. The antigen remains undetermined. The sample is drawn from a study of OX40 agonist ivuxolimab in advanced cancers. Study overall: Dosing consisted of intravenous ivuxolimab at 0.01 to 10 mg/kg every 2 weeks. General study points: Normalized T-cell clonal expansion was also low in some nonresponders.

Sequenced by immunoSEQ multiplex PCR; TCRdb stores in-frame clones only, minus some. This table holds around 26,000 clones, about 87% found once. Trimming pared 2 bases from V and 9 bases from J, leaving 8 bases between. Germline CDR1 SNHLY, CDR2 FYNNEI. The CDR3 is 12 amino acids. The genes are TRBV2 and TRBJ2-1; D uncertain. This sample comprised CD4+ or CD8+ T cells sorted from blood, obtained in a trial of the OX40 agonist ivuxolimab. This sequence was found in an adult with an advanced solid tumor such as melanoma, head and neck, liver or kidney cancer. The CDR3 loop is CASSEWSPEQFF. As DNA, the CDR3 is TGTGCCAGCAGTGAATGGAGTCCTGAGCAGTTCTTC.